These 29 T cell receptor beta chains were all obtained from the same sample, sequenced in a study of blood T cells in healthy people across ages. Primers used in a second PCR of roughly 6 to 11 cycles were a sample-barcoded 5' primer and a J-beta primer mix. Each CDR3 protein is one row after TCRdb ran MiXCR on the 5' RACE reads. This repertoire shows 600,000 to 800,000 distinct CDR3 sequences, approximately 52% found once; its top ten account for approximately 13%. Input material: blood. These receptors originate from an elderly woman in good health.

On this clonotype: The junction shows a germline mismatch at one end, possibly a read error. CDR3 in DNA: TGTGCCAACAGCGTAGATGGACAGGGTGGAGATACGCAGTATTTT. Protein sequence: CANSVDGQGGDTQYF. V gene TRBV9 combines with J gene TRBJ2-3, with 8 positions matching TRBD1. This CDR3 contains 15 residues. Germline V gene sequence: CDR1 SGDLS, CDR2 YYNGEE.

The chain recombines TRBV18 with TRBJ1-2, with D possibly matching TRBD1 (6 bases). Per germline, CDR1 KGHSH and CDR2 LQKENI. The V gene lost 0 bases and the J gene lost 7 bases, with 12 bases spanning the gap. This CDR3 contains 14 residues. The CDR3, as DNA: TGTGCCAGCTCACCACCGACAGGTCCACTTGGCTACACCTTC. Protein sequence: CASSPPTGPLGYTF.

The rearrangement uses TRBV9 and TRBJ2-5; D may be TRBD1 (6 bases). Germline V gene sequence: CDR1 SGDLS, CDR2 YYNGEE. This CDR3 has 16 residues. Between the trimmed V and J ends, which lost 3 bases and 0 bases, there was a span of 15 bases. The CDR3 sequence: CASSAGVNSYQETQYF. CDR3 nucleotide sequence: TGTGCCAGCAGCGCAGGGGTGAACTCGTACCAAGAGACCCAGTACTTC.

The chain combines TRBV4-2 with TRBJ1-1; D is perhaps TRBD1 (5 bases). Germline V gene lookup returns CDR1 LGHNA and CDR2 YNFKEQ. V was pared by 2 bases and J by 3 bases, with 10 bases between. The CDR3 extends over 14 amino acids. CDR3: CASSQPGGDTEAFF. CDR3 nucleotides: TGTGCCAGCAGCCAACCAGGAGGGGACACTGAAGCTTTCTTT.

CDR3 sequence reads: CASNLDRFNEQFF. The CDR3 region has the DNA TGTGCCAGCAACTTGGACAGGTTCAATGAGCAGTTCTTC. The rearrangement links TRBV12-3 or TRBV12-4 to TRBJ2-1; 7 bases map to TRBD1. The CDR3 is made up of 13 amino acids. V gave up 7 bases and J gave up 6 bases; unmatched junction bases: 6.

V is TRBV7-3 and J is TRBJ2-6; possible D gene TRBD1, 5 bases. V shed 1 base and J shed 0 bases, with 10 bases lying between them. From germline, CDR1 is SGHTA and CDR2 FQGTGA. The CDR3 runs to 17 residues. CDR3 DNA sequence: TGTGCCAGCAGCTTAAGACAGACTCCCTCTGGGGCCAACGTCCTGACTTTC. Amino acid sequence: CASSLRQTPSGANVLTF. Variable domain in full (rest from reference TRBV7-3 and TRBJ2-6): GAGVSQTPSNKVTEKGKYVELRCDPISGHTALYWYRQSLGQGPEFLIYFQGTGAADDSGLPNDRFFAVRPEGSVSTLKIQRTERGDSAVYLCASSLRQTPSGANVLTFGAGSRLTVL.

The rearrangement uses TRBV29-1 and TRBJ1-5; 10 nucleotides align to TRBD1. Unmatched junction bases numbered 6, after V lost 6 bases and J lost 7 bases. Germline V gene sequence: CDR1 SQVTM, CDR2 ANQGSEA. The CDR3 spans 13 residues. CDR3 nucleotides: TGCAGCGTCGCGACAGGGGGCGGGCAGCCCCAGCATTTT. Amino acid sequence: CSVATGGGQPQHF.

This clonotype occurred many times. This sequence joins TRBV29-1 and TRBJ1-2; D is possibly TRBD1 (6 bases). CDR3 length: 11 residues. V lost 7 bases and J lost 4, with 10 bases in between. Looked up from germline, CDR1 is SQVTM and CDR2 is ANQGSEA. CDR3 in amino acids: CSDTGTYGYTF. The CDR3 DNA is TGCAGCGACACAGGGACCTATGGCTACACCTTC.

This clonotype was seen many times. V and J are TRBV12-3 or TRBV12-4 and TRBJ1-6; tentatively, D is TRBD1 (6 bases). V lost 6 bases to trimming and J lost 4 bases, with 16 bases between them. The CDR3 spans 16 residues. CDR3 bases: TGTGCCAGCAGGCTGGGGGGGGCTAAGTATAATTCACCCCTCCACTTT. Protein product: CASRLGGAKYNSPLHF.

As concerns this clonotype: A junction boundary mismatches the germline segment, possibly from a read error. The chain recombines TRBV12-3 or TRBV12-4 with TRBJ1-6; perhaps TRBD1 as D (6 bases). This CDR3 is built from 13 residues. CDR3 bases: TGTGCCAGCAGTCCCCAGGGGTCTTCACCCCCCCACTTT. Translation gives CASSPQGSSPPHF.

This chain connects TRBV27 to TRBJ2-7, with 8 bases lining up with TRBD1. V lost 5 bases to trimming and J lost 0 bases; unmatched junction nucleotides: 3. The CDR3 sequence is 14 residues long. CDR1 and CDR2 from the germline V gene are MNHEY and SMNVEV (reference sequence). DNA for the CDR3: TGTGCCAGCAGTCCGGGACAGGCCTCCTACGAGCAGTACTTC. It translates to CASSPGQASYEQYF.

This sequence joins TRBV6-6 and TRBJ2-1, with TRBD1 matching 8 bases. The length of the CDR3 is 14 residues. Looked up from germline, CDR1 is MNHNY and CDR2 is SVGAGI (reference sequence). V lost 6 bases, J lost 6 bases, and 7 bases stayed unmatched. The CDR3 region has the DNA TGTGCCAGCAGAGGACAGGGAATGTTCAATGAGCAGTTCTTC. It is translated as CASRGQGMFNEQFF.

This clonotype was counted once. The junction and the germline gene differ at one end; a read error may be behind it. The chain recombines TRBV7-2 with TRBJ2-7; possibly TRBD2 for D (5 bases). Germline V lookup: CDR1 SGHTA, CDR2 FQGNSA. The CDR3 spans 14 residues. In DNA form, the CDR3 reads TGTGCCAGCAGCGTAGCCCCCCCTAGCCGCGAGCAGTACTTC. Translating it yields CASSVAPPSREQYF.

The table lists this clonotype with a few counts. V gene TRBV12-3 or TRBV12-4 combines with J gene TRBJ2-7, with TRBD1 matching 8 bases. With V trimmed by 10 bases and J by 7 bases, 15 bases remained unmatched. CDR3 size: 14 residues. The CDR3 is CAIPGQGWSDEQYF. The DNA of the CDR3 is TGTGCCATTCCTGGACAGGGCTGGAGCGATGAGCAGTACTTC.

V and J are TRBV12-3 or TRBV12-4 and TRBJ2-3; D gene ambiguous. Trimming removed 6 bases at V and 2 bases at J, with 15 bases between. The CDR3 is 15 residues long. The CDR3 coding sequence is TGTGCCAGCAGACTTACAGAGGAGTCCACAGATACGCAGTATTTT. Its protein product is CASRLTEESTDTQYF.

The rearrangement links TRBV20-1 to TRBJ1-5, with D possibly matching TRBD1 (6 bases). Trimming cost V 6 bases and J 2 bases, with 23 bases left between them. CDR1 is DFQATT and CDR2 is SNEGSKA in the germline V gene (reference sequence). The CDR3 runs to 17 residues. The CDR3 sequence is CSAHQLQGGWGNQPQHF. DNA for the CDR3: TGCAGTGCCCATCAATTACAGGGAGGATGGGGCAATCAGCCCCAGCATTTT.

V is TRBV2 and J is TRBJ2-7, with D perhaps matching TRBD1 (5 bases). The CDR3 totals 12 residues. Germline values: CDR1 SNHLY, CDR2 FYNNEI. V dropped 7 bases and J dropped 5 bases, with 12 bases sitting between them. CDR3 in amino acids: CASNSGSHEQYF. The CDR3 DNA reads TGTGCCAGCAACTCAGGGTCCCACGAGCAGTACTTC.

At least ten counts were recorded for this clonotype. The CDR3 coding sequence is TGCGCCAGCAGTTCCGCAGGGGGCATTGACGGGGAGCTGTTTTTT. Residues: CASSSAGGIDGELFF. The chain couples TRBV5-1 to TRBJ2-2; 8 bases are a match to TRBD1. This CDR3 contains 15 residues. From germline, CDR1 is SGHRS and CDR2 YFSETQ. With 5 bases clipped from V and 7 bases from J, the junction kept 10 bases outside the gene matches. Drawing the rest from reference TRBV5-1 and TRBJ2-2, the complete variable domain is KAGVTQTPRYLIKTRGQQVTLSCSPISGHRSVSWYQQTPGQGLQFLFEYFSETQRNKGNFPGRFSGRQFSNSRSEMNVSTLELGDSALYLCASSSAGGIDGELFFGEGSRLTVL.

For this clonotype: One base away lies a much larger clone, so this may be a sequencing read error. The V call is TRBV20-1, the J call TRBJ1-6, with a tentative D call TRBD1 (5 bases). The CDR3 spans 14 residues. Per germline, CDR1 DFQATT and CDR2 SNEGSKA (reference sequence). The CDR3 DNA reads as TGCAGTGCGCCCCCCGGAACGGGGGTTTCACCCCCCCACTTT. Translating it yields CSAPPGTGVSPPHF.

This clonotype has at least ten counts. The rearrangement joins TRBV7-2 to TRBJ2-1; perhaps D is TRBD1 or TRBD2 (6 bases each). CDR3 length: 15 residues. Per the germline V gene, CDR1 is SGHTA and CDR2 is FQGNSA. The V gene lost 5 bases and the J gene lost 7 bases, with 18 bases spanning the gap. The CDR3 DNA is TGTGCCAGCAGCCCCTCTTGGGGGGCGCAAAATGAGCAGTTCTTC. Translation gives CASSPSWGAQNEQFF. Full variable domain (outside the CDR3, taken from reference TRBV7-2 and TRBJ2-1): GAGVSQSPSNKVTEKGKDVELRCDPISGHTALYWYRQSLGQGLEFLIYFQGNSAPDKSGLPSDRFSAERTGGSVSTLTIQRTQQEDSAVYLCASSPSWGAQNEQFFGPGTRLTVL.

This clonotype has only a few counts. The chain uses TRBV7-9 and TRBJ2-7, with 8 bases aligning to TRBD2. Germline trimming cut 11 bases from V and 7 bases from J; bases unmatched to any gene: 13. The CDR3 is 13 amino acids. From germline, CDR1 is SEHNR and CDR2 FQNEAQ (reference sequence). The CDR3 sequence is CAAGRGRIDEQYF. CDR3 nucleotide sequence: TGTGCCGCCGGGCGCGGGAGGATCGATGAGCAGTACTTC.

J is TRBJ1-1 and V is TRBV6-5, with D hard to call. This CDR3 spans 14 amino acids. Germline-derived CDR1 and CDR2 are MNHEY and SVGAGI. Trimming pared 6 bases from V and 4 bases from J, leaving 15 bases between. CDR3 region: CASRLEFRATEAFF. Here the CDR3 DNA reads TGTGCCAGCAGACTAGAGTTCCGGGCCACTGAAGCTTTCTTT.

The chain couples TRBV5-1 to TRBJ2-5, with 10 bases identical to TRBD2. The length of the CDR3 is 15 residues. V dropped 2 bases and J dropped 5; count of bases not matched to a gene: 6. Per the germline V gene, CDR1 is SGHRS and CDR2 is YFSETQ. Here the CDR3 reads CASSFLTSGVETQYF. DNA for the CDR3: TGCGCCAGCAGCTTTCTTACTAGCGGGGTTGAGACCCAGTACTTC.

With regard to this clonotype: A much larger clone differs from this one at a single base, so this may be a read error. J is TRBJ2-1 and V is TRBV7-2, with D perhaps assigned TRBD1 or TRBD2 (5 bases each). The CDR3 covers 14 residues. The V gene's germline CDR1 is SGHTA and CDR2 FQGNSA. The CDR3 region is CASNLRGPYNEQFF. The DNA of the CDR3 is TGTGCCAGCAACTTACGGGGCCCCTACAATGAGCAGTTCTTC. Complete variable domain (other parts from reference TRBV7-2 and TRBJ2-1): GAGVSQSPSNKVTEKGKDVELRCDPISGHTALYWYRQSLGQGLEFLIYFQGNSAPDKSGLPSDRFSAERTGGSVSTLTIQRTQQEDSAVYLCASNLRGPYNEQFFGPGTRLTVL.

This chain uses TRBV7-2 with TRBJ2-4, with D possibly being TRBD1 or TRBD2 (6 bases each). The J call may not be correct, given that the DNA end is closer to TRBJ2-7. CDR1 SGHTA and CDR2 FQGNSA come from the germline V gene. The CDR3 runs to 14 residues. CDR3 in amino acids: CASSFHGGYNEQYF. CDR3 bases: TGTGCCAGCAGCTTCCACGGGGGCTATAACGAGCAGTACTTC.

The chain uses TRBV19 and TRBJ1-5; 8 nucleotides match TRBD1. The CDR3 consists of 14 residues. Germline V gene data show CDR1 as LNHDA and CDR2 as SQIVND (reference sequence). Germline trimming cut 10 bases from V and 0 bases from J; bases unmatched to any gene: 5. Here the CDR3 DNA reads TGTGCCACCGACAGGGGTTTTAGCAATCAGCCCCAGCATTTT. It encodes CATDRGFSNQPQHF.

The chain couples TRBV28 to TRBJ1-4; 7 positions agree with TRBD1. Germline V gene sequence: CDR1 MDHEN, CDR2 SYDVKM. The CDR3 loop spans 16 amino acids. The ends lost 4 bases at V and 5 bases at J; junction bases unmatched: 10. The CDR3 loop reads CASSSATGSGNEKLFF. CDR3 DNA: TGTGCCAGCAGTTCAGCGACAGGGAGCGGGAATGAAAAACTGTTTTTT.

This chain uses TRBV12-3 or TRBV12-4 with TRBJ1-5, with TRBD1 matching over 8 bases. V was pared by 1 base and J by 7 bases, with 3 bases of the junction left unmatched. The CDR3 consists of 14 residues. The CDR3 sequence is CASSLGQGAQPQHF. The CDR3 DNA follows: TGTGCCAGCAGTTTAGGGCAGGGGGCCCAGCCCCAGCATTTT.

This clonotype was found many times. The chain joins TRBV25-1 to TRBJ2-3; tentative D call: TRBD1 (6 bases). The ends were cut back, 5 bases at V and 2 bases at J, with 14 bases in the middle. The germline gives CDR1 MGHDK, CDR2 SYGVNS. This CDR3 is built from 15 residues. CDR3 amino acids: CASSKGQRNTDTQYF. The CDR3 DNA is TGTGCCAGCAGTAAAGGACAGAGAAACACAGATACGCAGTATTTT.